This T cell receptor (beta chain) was captured in a study of shared clonotypes between healthy human individuals. General study findings and limits: For naive CD4 cells, roughly 5% of clonotypes were shared across a handful of donors.

Worth noting for this clone: Its antigen is unknown. In the same sample, other DNA sequences code for this CDR3.

Sequenced by immunoSEQ multiplex PCR; TCRdb stores in-frame clones only, minus some. This sample carries about 2 million clones, just under 95% of them seen once, and the ten largest clones take about 1.1%. The naive CD8 subset, CD45RO-negative cells positively selected for CCR7, excluded terminally differentiated effector memory CD45RA+ cells. CDR3 size: 15 residues. The V and J ends lost 0 bases and 1 base respectively, with 10 bases between them. Germline assignment: CDR1 SGDLS and CDR2 YYNGEE. V gene TRBV9 combines with J gene TRBJ2-5, with TRBD1 as a possible D gene (6 bases). The sequence was obtained from a man between 18 and 29 years old in good health. Sequencing input: naive CD8+ T cells sorted from blood. For the CDR3, the DNA is TGTGCCAGCAGCGTAGATGGGACAAGCCAAGAGACCCAGTACTTC. Amino acid sequence: CASSVDGTSQETQYF.